One TCR beta chain is described in this entry. Study processing details: Scientists estimated how many nucleated cells there were by amplifying reference gene primers. The table came from immunoSEQ multiplex PCR; TCRdb's copy has only in-frame clones and leaves some out. The DNA gave D and trimming, while V, J and clone size come from that table. The data contain about 84,000 clones, about 82% of them seen just once; the ten biggest clones take up around 15%. Deletions cut 1 base from V and 7 bases from J, with 22 bases between. CDR3 length: 17 residues. In germline, CDR1 is MNHNS, CDR2 SASEGT. This specimen comes from a study of blood T cell repertoires in COVID-19.

The chain uses TRBV6-1 and TRBJ1-1, with D tentatively TRBD1 (5 bases). Sequencing was performed on peripheral blood. The sequence came from an elderly woman with acute or convalescent COVID-19. The CDR3 region has the DNA TGTGCCAGCAGTGAAGGGTCTTTTGGCAGGGCATATGATGAAGCTTTCTTT. Translation gives CASSEGSFGRAYDEAFF.